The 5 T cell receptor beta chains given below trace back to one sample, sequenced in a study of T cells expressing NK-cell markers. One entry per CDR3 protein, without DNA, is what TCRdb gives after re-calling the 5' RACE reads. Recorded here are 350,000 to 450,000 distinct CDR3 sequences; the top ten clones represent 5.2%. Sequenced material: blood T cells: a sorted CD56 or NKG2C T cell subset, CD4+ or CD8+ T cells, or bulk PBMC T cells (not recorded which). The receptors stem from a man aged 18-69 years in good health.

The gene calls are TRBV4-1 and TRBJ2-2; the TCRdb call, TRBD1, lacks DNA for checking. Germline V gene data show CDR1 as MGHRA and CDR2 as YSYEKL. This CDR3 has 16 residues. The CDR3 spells CASSQLGTGNTGELFF.

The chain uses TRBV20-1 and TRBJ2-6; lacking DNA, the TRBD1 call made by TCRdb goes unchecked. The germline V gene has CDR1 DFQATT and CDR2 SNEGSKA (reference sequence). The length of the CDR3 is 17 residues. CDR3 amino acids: CSAREARGISGANVLTF.

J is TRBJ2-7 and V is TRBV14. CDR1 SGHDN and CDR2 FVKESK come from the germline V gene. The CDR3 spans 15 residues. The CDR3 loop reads CASSQDSPTSYEQYF.

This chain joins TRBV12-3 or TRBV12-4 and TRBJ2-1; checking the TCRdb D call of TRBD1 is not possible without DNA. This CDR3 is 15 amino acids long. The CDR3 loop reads CASNLWGAENNEQFF.

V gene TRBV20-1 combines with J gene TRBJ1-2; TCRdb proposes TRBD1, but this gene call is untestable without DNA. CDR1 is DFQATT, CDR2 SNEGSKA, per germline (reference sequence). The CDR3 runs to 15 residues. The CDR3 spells CSARDPGREHYGYTF.